Shown below are 28 T cell receptor beta chains from a single sample sequenced in a study of blood T cell repertoires in COVID-19. Libraries were prepared by immunoSEQ multiplex PCR; TCRdb keeps only in-frame clonotypes and omits some of them. The sample includes some 270,000 clones, roughly 85% of them seen just once. The sequencing sample was made of PBMCs or T cells enriched from blood (not recorded which). These receptors came from a woman aged 45-59 years with acute COVID-19.

This clone was seen once. The gene calls are TRBV12-5 and TRBJ1-5, with D possibly TRBD1 on 5 matching bases. Per the germline V gene, CDR1 is LGHNT and CDR2 is FRNRAP. The CDR3 loop spans 13 amino acids. V lost 6 bases and J lost 4, with 10 bases in between. The CDR3 region has the DNA TGTGCTAGTGGAACTGACAGTAATCAGCCCCAGCATTTT. It encodes CASGTDSNQPQHF. Full variable domain (outside the CDR3, taken from reference TRBV12-5 and TRBJ1-5): DARVTQTPRHKVTEMGQEVTMRCQPILGHNTVFWYRQTMMQGLELLAYFRNRAPLDDSGMPKDRFSAEMPDATLATLKIQPSEPRDSAVYFCASGTDSNQPQHFGDGTRLSIL.

The chain couples TRBV4-2 to TRBJ1-3; D gene ambiguous. Germline V gene sequence: CDR1 LGHNA, CDR2 YNFKEQ. The length of the CDR3 is 15 residues. Trimming pared 0 bases from V and 0 bases from J, leaving 6 bases between. CDR3 sequence reads: CASSQDRTSGNTIYF. The CDR3 DNA is TGTGCCAGCAGCCAAGACAGAACCTCTGGAAACACCATATATTTT.

V and J are TRBV15 and TRBJ2-5; weak D call: TRBD1 (6 bases). Germline V CDR1 and CDR2: LNHNV, YYDKDF (reference sequence). The germline V and J ends were trimmed by 3 bases and 3 bases, with 14 bases remaining between them. The CDR3 has 15 residues. CDR3 in amino acids: CATSSGRRTEETQYF. CDR3 DNA sequence: TGTGCCACCAGCAGTGGTCGAAGGACAGAAGAGACCCAGTACTTC.

The chain uses TRBV2 and TRBJ1-1; TRBD1 might be the D (5 bases). The CDR3 is made up of 16 amino acids. Trimming took 10 bases from V and 0 from J, leaving 21 bases between them. Germline assignment: CDR1 SNHLY and CDR2 FYNNEI. The CDR3 loop is CANSATPEGVNTEAFF. The CDR3, as DNA: TGTGCCAACTCGGCCACACCGGAAGGGGTGAACACTGAAGCTTTCTTT.

The chain recombines TRBV7-9 with TRBJ2-1; TRBD2 matches 9 bases. The J segment lost 2 bases and the V segment lost 9 bases, leaving 5 bases of the junction unmatched. This CDR3 has 14 residues. Germline CDR1 is SEHNR and CDR2 is FQNEAQ (reference sequence). CDR3 coding DNA: TGTGCCAGTGCGCTAGCGGGGACCTACAATGAGCAGTTCTTC. It encodes CASALAGTYNEQFF.

The V gene is TRBV6-5, the J gene TRBJ1-2, with a weak D call TRBD1 (5 bases). CDR1 and CDR2 from the germline V gene are MNHEY and SVGAGI. This CDR3 has 12 amino acids. The V end was cut by 5 bases, the J end by 8 bases, with 12 bases between. The CDR3 DNA sequence: TGTGCCAGCAGTCCCCCCCAGGGCGGCTACACCTTC. It codes for CASSPPQGGYTF.

The rearrangement joins TRBV27 to TRBJ1-1; 8 bases map to TRBD1. The CDR3 has 14 amino acids. Germline CDR1 MNHEY, CDR2 SMNVEV (reference sequence). V lost 6 bases to trimming and J lost 6 bases; unmatched junction nucleotides: 9. CDR3 in amino acids: CASRPDRAKAEAFF. In nucleotides, the CDR3 is TGTGCCAGCAGGCCGGACAGGGCTAAGGCTGAAGCTTTCTTT.

This rearrangement joins TRBV10-3 to TRBJ2-1, with D unresolved. The CDR3 sequence is 13 residues long. Looked up from germline, CDR1 is ENHRY and CDR2 is SYGVKD. V was shortened by 8 bases and J by 2 bases, with 10 bases between the two germline ends. CDR3 in amino acids: CAIATNPYNEQFF. The CDR3 nucleotides are TGTGCCATCGCGACAAACCCCTACAATGAGCAGTTCTTC.

The chain joins TRBV5-4 to TRBJ1-3; D remains unclear. With 2 bases removed from V and 0 bases from J, the gap between germline ends came to 12 bases. The germline CDR1 and CDR2 sequences are SGHNT and YYREEE (reference sequence). The CDR3 is 16 amino acids. CDR3 in DNA: TGTGCCAGCAGCTTATTGACCGGAGACTCTGGAAACACCATATATTTT. Translating gives CASSLLTGDSGNTIYF.

The V call is TRBV2, the J call TRBJ1-3, with a tentative D call TRBD1 (5 bases). The V gene lost 6 bases and the J gene lost 2 bases, with 8 bases spanning the gap. This CDR3 comprises 13 residues. Germline CDR1 and CDR2: SNHLY and FYNNEI. The CDR3 loop is CASREGPGNTIYF. Written as DNA, the CDR3 is TGTGCCAGCAGGGAGGGACCTGGAAACACCATATATTTT.

Concerning this clone itself: The junction departs from the called germline gene at one end, perhaps through a read error. The rearrangement links TRBV13 to TRBJ1-2; 7 bases are a match to TRBD1. The CDR3 has 15 amino acids. CDR1 and CDR2 from the germline V gene are PRHDT and FYEKMQ (reference sequence). The CDR3 is CASSLGSRQGSGYTF. The DNA for the CDR3 is TGTGCCAGCAGCCTAGGTAGTCGACAGGGAAGCGGCTACACCTTC. Supplemented by reference TRBV13 and TRBJ1-2, the full variable domain reads AAGVIQSPRHLIKEKRETATLKCYPIPRHDTVYWYQQGPGQDPQFLISFYEKMQSDKGSIPDRFSAQQFSDYHSELNMSSLELGDSALYFCASSLGSRQGSGYTFGSGTRLTVV.

The CDR3 DNA reads as TGTGCCACCAGCAGAGATTCGCAGGGCTACCCTGAAAAACTGTTTTTT. Encoded protein: CATSRDSQGYPEKLFF. The chain employs TRBV15 and TRBJ1-4; weak D call: TRBD1 (5 bases). Between the trimmed V and J ends, which lost 0 bases and 7 bases, there was a span of 15 bases. The CDR3 has 16 residues. Per the germline V gene, CDR1 is LNHNV and CDR2 is YYDKDF (reference sequence).

The chain has TRBV2 and TRBJ1-5; D is possibly TRBD1 (6 bases). Germline-derived CDR1 and CDR2 are SNHLY and FYNNEI. V dropped 3 bases and J dropped 3 bases, with 12 bases sitting between them. This CDR3 has 15 residues. The CDR3: CASSEYRADNQPQHF. DNA for the CDR3: TGTGCCAGCAGTGAGTACAGGGCGGACAATCAGCCCCAGCATTTT. Variable domain in full (rest from reference TRBV2 and TRBJ1-5): EPEVTQTPSHQVTQMGQEVILRCVPISNHLYFYWYRQILGQKVEFLVSFYNNEISEKSEIFDDQFSVERPDGSNFTLKIRSTKLEDSAMYFCASSEYRADNQPQHFGDGTRLSIL.

The chain couples TRBV19 to TRBJ1-6; D may be TRBD1 (5 bases). Germline CDR1 LNHDA, CDR2 SQIVND (reference sequence). The ends were cut back, 3 bases at V and 0 bases at J, with 9 bases in the middle. This CDR3 is 16 amino acids long. The CDR3 reads CASSIDSRSYNSPLHF. CDR3 in DNA: TGTGCCAGTAGTATCGACAGCCGCTCCTATAATTCACCCCTCCACTTT.

The gene calls are TRBV7-2 and TRBJ1-2; TRBD1 matches 9 bases. Trimming took 2 bases from V and 8 from J; bases not matched to a gene: 12. Germline V gives CDR1 SGHTA, CDR2 FQGNSA. This CDR3 has 16 residues. The CDR3 here is CASSLPSQGAHKGYTF. CDR3 in DNA: TGTGCCAGCAGCTTACCCTCACAGGGGGCGCATAAAGGCTACACCTTC. Variable domain in full (rest from reference TRBV7-2 and TRBJ1-2): GAGVSQSPSNKVTEKGKDVELRCDPISGHTALYWYRQSLGQGLEFLIYFQGNSAPDKSGLPSDRFSAERTGGSVSTLTIQRTQQEDSAVYLCASSLPSQGAHKGYTFGSGTRLTVV.

The gene calls are TRBV7-9 and TRBJ1-2; a weak D match, TRBD1 (6 bases). Germline-derived CDR1 and CDR2 are SEHNR and FQNEAQ (reference sequence). The CDR3 is made up of 14 amino acids. The V and J ends lost 4 bases and 3 bases respectively, with 12 bases between them. The CDR3 here is CASSSNREYYGYTF. Here the CDR3 DNA reads TGTGCCAGCAGCTCTAACAGGGAATACTATGGCTACACCTTC.

The chain uses TRBV14 and TRBJ1-2; no definite D call. Looked up from germline, CDR1 is SGHDN and CDR2 is FVKESK. V was cut by 2 bases and J by 4 bases, with 14 bases left in between. The CDR3 extends over 15 amino acids. The CDR3 DNA follows: TGTGCCAGCAGCCAAACAGCAGAACGTGGCTATGGCTACACCTTC. Translation: CASSQTAERGYGYTF. Full variable domain (outside the CDR3, taken from reference TRBV14 and TRBJ1-2): EAGVTQFPSHSVIEKGQTVTLRCDPISGHDNLYWYRRVMGKEIKFLLHFVKESKQDESGMPNNRFLAERTGGTYSTLKVQPAELEDSGVYFCASSQTAERGYGYTFGSGTRLTVV.

The chain is built from TRBV7-8 and TRBJ1-5, with a weak D call TRBD1 (5 bases). This CDR3 has 17 residues. The germline CDR1 and CDR2 sequences are SGHVS and FQNEAQ. The V gene lost 2 bases and the J gene lost 1 base, with 15 bases spanning the gap. Here the CDR3 reads CASSLQGSVGSNQPQHF. CDR3 sequence (DNA): TGTGCCAGCAGCTTACAGGGAAGTGTTGGAAGCAATCAGCCCCAGCATTTT. The full variable domain, completed using reference TRBV7-8 and TRBJ1-5, is GAGVSQSPRYKVAKRGQDVALRCDPISGHVSLFWYQQALGQGPEFLTYFQNEAQLDKSGLPSDRFFAERPEGSVSTLKIQRTQQEDSAVYLCASSLQGSVGSNQPQHFGDGTRLSIL.

V is TRBV19 and J is TRBJ1-6; TRBD1 matches at 10 bases. From germline, CDR1 is LNHDA and CDR2 SQIVND (reference sequence). The V segment lost 7 bases and the J segment 9 bases; nucleotides outside the gene matches: 3. The CDR3 contains 13 residues. CDR3 amino acids: CASTDRGGSPLHF. The CDR3 DNA is TGTGCCAGTACGGACAGGGGGGGTTCACCCCTCCACTTT.

This chain links TRBV13 with TRBJ1-6; 10 nucleotides agree with TRBD1. The CDR3 extends over 16 amino acids. Germline V lookup: CDR1 PRHDT, CDR2 FYEKMQ (reference sequence). J lost 6 bases, V lost 5 bases, and 7 bases had no gene match. CDR3 nucleotides: TGTGCCAGCAGCCGTAGCCGGGACAGGGGTAATTCACCCCTCCACTTT. This gives the protein CASSRSRDRGNSPLHF.

V is TRBV2 and J is TRBJ1-2; 7 bases line up with TRBD1. V lost 3 bases to trimming and J lost 2 bases; unmatched junction nucleotides: 6. The CDR3 consists of 15 residues. CDR1 is SNHLY, CDR2 FYNNEI, per germline. The CDR3 DNA follows: TGTGCCAGCAGTGAGGAGACAGGGTCCAACTATGGCTACACCTTC. It specifies CASSEETGSNYGYTF.

The rearrangement uses TRBV12-3 or TRBV12-4 and TRBJ1-1; TRBD1 agrees at 7 bases. This CDR3 is 13 amino acids long. The J segment lost 1 base and the V segment lost 5 bases, leaving 1 base of the junction unmatched. CDR3 protein: CASSRDRNTEAFF. The CDR3 DNA follows: TGTGCCAGCAGTCGGGACAGGAACACTGAAGCTTTCTTT.

The chain recombines TRBV19 with TRBJ1-2; no definite D call. CDR3 length: 16 amino acids. Germline loops: CDR1 LNHDA, CDR2 SQIVND (reference sequence). The V and J ends lost 7 bases and 0 bases respectively, with 18 bases between them. The CDR3 region has the DNA TGTGCCAGTACTCAAAGGTCGGAACTAACTAACTATGGCTACACCTTC. Translated: CASTQRSELTNYGYTF. The complete variable domain, with remaining parts taken from reference TRBV19 and TRBJ1-2, reads DGGITQSPKYLFRKEGQNVTLSCEQNLNHDAMYWYRQDPGQGLRLIYYSQIVNDFQKGDIAEGYSVSREKKESFPLTVTSAQKNPTAFYLCASTQRSELTNYGYTFGSGTRLTVV.

This chain links TRBV16 with TRBJ1-1; 7 nucleotides line up with TRBD1. The J segment lost 1 base and the V segment lost 5 bases, leaving 4 bases of the junction unmatched. This CDR3 contains 14 residues. Germline-derived CDR1 and CDR2 are KGHSY and FQNENV. Written as DNA, the CDR3 is TGTGCCAGCAGCTCCCGGACAGGGAACACTGAAGCTTTCTTT. The encoded protein is CASSSRTGNTEAFF.

Here the CDR3 reads CASSPHGGANVLTF. In DNA form, the CDR3 reads TGTGCCAGCAGCCCCCACGGGGGGGCCAACGTCCTGACTTTC. The chain has TRBV3-1 (or the pseudogene TRBV3-2) and TRBJ2-6; D ambiguous. CDR3 length: 14 amino acids. V gave up 4 bases and J gave up 4 bases, with 8 bases separating them. The germline CDR1 and CDR2 sequences are LGHDT and YNNKEL (reference sequence).

The rearrangement uses TRBV19 and TRBJ2-7; D may be TRBD2 (5 bases). Between the trimmed V and J ends, which lost 2 bases and 2 bases, there was a span of 10 bases. The CDR3 extends over 14 amino acids. Germline CDR1 reads LNHDA; CDR2 reads SQIVND (reference sequence). The CDR3 loop reads CASSIRGWTYEQYF. The CDR3 DNA follows: TGTGCCAGTAGTATACGCGGGTGGACCTACGAGCAGTACTTC.

The genes are TRBV2 and TRBJ1-2, with no clear D. Germline V gives CDR1 SNHLY, CDR2 FYNNEI. With 3 bases removed from V and 5 bases from J, the gap between germline ends came to 10 bases. The CDR3 sequence is 13 residues long. The CDR3 sequence: CASSESGNYGYTF. The CDR3 DNA reads TGTGCCAGCAGTGAGTCCGGGAATTATGGCTACACCTTC.

The V gene is TRBV6-5, the J gene TRBJ1-3; 9 bases line up with TRBD1. V was pared by 4 bases and J by 7 bases, with 5 bases of the junction left unmatched. Germline V gene lookup returns CDR1 MNHEY and CDR2 SVGAGI. The CDR3 is 14 residues long. The CDR3 bases are TGTGCCAGCAGTTCCGGGACAGGGTGGAACACCATATATTTT. Its translation is CASSSGTGWNTIYF.